Listed below are T cell receptor beta chains from one sample, sequenced in a study of regulatory T cells in long-lasting Graves disease. TCRdb processed the multiplex PCR reads anew with MiXCR; each CDR3 protein has one entry. The sample lists 400,000 to 450,000 distinct CDR3 sequences; roughly 17% were seen once. These data were likewise used in another study, on T cells in Graves' hyperthyroidism and ophthalmopathy.

Sequenced here: peripheral blood mononuclear cells (PBMCs), sampled at new diagnosis, from a patient treated with antithyroid drugs. These receptors were collected from a woman aged 25 to 39 with Graves disease. CDR3s include the opening cysteine and the closing phenylalanine or tryptophan. Fields, in order: V gene, J gene, CDR3 protein.

TRBV5-5	TRBJ1-1	CASSPFVGSEVTEAFF
TRBV7-2	TRBJ2-1	CASSLVSGRAGGFKFF
TRBV9	TRBJ2-3	CASSVERDKEGQYF
TRBV6-1	TRBJ1-1	CASSDATGGSTEAFF
TRBV5-6	TRBJ2-7	CTSSSSYEQYF
TRBV4-2	TRBJ2-1	CASSPRVVQSGNEQFF
TRBV20-1	TRBJ2-4	CSARDPVGANIQYF
TRBV2	TRBJ2-4	CASSVIFRSSVLGAKNIQYF
TRBV29-1	TRBJ2-7	CSAGGGTGKPGEQYF
TRBV12-3/TRBV12-4	TRBJ2-3	CVSSPGQGADTQYF
TRBV7-6	TRBJ2-5	CASSRIAGVETQYF
TRBV4-3	TRBJ2-1	CASSHLTSTFNNEQFF
TRBV19	TRBJ1-1	CASRGPGTGITEAFF
TRBV2	TRBJ2-1	CASRPNLAGGDNEQFF
TRBV6-1	TRBJ2-1	CASSTGLAGNEQFF
TRBV6-1	TRBJ2-1	CASSNMGRSSYNEQFF
TRBV18	.	CASWLGQGYEQYF
TRBV7-2	TRBJ2-3	CASSFYICSASEGYTDTQYF